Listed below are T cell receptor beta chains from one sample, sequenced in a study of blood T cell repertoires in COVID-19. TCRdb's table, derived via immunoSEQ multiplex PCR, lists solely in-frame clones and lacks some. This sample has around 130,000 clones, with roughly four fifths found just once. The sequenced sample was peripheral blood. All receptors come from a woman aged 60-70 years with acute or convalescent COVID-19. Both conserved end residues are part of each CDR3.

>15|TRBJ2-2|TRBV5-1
CASSLGTANTGELFF
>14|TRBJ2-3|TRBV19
CASGDRGMSDTQYF
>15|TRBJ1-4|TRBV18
CASSPIRGPNEKLFF
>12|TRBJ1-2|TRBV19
CASSSRPYGYTF
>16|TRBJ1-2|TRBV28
CASSLSGALANYGYTF
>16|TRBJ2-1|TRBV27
CASSSLTSGGANEQFF
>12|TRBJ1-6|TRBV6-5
CATKLVNSPLHF
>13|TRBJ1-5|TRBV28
CASTVFSNQPQHF
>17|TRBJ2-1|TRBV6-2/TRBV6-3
CASSYGHLAGVWNEQFF
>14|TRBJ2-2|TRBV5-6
CASSYTGSIGELFF
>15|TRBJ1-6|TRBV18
CASSPPQGWGSPLHF
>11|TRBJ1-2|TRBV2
CASSRNYGYTF
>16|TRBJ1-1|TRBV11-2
CASSTSTGIENTEAFF
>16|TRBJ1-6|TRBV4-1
CASSQDAGQRNSPLHF
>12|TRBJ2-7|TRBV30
CAWKDYSYEQYF
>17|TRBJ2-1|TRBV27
CASSSTPGTGPFNEQFF
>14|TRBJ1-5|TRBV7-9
CASSRDRNNQPQHF
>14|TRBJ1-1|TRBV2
CASNLKGKNTEAFF
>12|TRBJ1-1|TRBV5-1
CASSPGGTEAFF
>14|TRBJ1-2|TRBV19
CASSTGQGGYGYTF
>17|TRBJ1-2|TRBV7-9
CASSHAGTAVLQGGYTF
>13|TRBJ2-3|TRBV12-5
CASGLGREDTQYF
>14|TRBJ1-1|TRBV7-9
CASSLKGGRTEAFF
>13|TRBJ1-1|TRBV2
CASRGQVNTEAFF
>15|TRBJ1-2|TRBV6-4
CASSDSGTGGYGYTF
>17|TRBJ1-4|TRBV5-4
CASSWNPRGGANEKLFF
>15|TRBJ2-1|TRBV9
CASSARGDRLNEQFF
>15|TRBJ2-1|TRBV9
CASSVAAGGNSEQFF
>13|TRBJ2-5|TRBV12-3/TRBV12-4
CASRFGGAETQYF
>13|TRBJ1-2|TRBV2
CASSYDRGNGYTF
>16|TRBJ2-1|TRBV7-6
CASSLTGGTSYNEQFF
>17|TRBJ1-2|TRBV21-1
CASSKSDWDRKNYGYTF
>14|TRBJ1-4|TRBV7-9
CASSLQGGAEKLFF
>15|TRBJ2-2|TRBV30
CAWTGKGQGSGELFF
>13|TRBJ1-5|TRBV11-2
CASSADWNQPQHF
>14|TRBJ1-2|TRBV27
CASRKPGDTYGYTF
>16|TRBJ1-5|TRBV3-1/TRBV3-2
CASSADLRDPNQPQHF
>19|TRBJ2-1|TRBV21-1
CASSNLDRAIATAYNEQFF
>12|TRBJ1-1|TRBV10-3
CAIKGVDTEAFF
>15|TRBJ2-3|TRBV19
CASSWDSGGSDTQYF
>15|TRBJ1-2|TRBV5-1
CASSLIQGNNYGYTF
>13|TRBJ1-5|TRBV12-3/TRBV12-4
CASTPDGNQPQHF
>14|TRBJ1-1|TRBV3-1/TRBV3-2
CASSPGTGTTEAFF
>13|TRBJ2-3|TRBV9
CASSVVTENTQYF
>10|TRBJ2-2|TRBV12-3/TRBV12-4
CASRGGELFF
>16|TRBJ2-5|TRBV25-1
CASSGFRAAGKETQYF
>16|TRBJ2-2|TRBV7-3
CASSLVGTGRTGELFF
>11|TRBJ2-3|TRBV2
CATRGPQKQYF
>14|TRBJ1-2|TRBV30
CAWSGGTWDYGYTF